One T cell receptor (beta chain) is described in this entry. The sample is drawn from a study of blood T cell repertoires in COVID-19. Across the study: PBMCs, B-cell-depleted T cells, or T cells were the source of the cDNA or gDNA that made up the material.

Participants were aged 18 to 89 years from about two dozen US areas. Researchers sorted participants into cohorts using their self-reported clinical history. Sequencing used immunoSEQ multiplex PCR; TCRdb keeps in-frame clones, though not all of them. The sample includes fewer than 400,000 clones, approximately 85% of them seen just once. The CDR3 is made up of 15 amino acids. Trimming left V 6 bases short and J 0 bases short, with 12 bases between. Germline V gene lookup returns CDR1 MNHEY and CDR2 SVGAGI. The V call is TRBV6-5, the J call TRBJ1-5; D call uncertain. The sequencing sample was made of PBMCs or T cells enriched from blood (not recorded which). The sequence was obtained from a man aged 25 to 45 who had recovered from COVID-19. DNA of the CDR3: TGTGCCAGCAGGAGGATTGGAGGTAGCAATCAGCCCCAGCATTTT. Protein: CASRRIGGSNQPQHF.